The source of this T cell receptor (beta chain) is a study of control samples from healthy donors and cancer patients. V was shortened by 6 bases and J by 10 bases, with 13 bases between the two germline ends. This CDR3 contains 12 residues. The data were produced by immunoSEQ multiplex PCR, yet TCRdb's version contains in-frame clones alone and is incomplete. Seen here are about 110,000 clones, 75% to 95% observed once, and the top ten hold approximately 4%. The receptor was isolated from a human donor in good health. The donor label of this sample is uncertain. This chain connects TRBV12-3 or TRBV12-4 to TRBJ2-1; TRBD2 is a possible D gene (5 bases). The specimen was blood. The CDR3 loop is CASSHSGNEQFF. CDR3 sequence (DNA): TGTGCCAGCAGCCACTCCGGGAACGAGCAGTTCTTC.